A single T cell receptor (beta chain) is shown here with its context. Its antigen is undetermined. These data belong to a study of CD8+CD57+ T cells in acquired aplastic anemia. Study-level results: Both patients and controls carried the same twenty-nine CD8+ CDR3 sequences. Significance was not reached for CD8+ Simpson's diversity between patients and controls.

The CDR3 loop spans 16 amino acids. Germline assignment: CDR1 SGHNT and CDR2 YENEEA. V dropped 0 bases and J dropped 5; count of bases not matched to a gene: 4. TCR beta VDJ and CDR3 were profiled, and genomic DNA was the template. TCRdb analysed the reads with MiXCR anew, one entry per CDR3 protein. Here the sample spans around 250,000 distinct CDR3 sequences, roughly 82% being singletons. Patients who underwent sequencing had shown CD8+CD57+ cell expansion by flow cytometry. Patients uniformly had severe acquired aplastic anemia. The clonotype originates from a human donor with aplastic anemia. Sequences were obtained from sorted CD4+, CD8+, or CD8+CD57+ T cells (not recorded which) from PBMCs. The V gene is TRBV11-3, the J gene TRBJ1-5, with TRBD1 identical over 10 bases. The CDR3: CASSLDLTGGYQPQHF. CDR3 nucleotides: TGTGCCAGCAGCTTAGATCTGACAGGGGGCTATCAGCCCCAGCATTTT.